These T cell receptor beta chains were read from a single sample in a study of graft-versus-host responses after intestinal transplantation. These receptors have no known antigen. Assay: immunoSEQ multiplex PCR; the TCRdb copy retains only in-frame clones and omits some. The sample holds fewer than 95,000 clones, roughly 91% seen once. This specimen was unstimulated CD8+ T cells sorted from spleen or lymph node cells, taken before intestinal transplant. The receptors originated from a human donor who received an intestinal transplant. CDR3s include the opening cysteine and the closing phenylalanine or tryptophan. D genes are given only for firm matches. Size values are once, few and many counts, or a class for expanded clones, and some rows have none.

j_call v_call clone_size d_call cdr3_length cdr3_aa cdr3_nt
TRBJ2-5 TRBV6-5 . . 14 CASSITGGEETQYF TGTGCCAGCAGTATCACAGGCGGGGAAGAGACCCAGTACTTC
TRBJ1-2 TRBV5-6 . TRBD1 15 CASSLDPGTGYGYTF TGTGCCAGCAGCTTGGACCCCGGGACAGGCTATGGCTACACCTTC
TRBJ2-7 TRBV27 . . 16 CASSLSQAFGLYEQYF TGTGCCAGCAGTTTATCACAGGCCTTCGGCTTGTACGAGCAGTACTTC
TRBJ2-1 TRBV30 . TRBD1 13 CAWSATGVDEQFF TGTGCCTGGAGTGCAACAGGGGTCGATGAGCAGTTCTTC
TRBJ2-7 TRBV19 . . 15 CASSRLSGPPYEQYF TGTGCCAGTAGTAGGTTGAGCGGACCTCCCTACGAGCAGTACTTC
TRBJ1-1 TRBV30 once . 13 CAWSVNRNTEAFF TGTGCCTGGAGTGTAAACAGGAACACTGAAGCTTTCTTT
TRBJ2-5 TRBV19 . TRBD2 16 CASSILLTSGRETQYF TGTGCCAGTAGTATTCTACTGACTAGCGGGAGAGAGACCCAGTACTTC
TRBJ2-1 TRBV29-1 . TRBD2 14 CSVVGLAGVYEQFF TGCAGCGTTGTGGGACTAGCGGGAGTCTATGAGCAGTTCTTC
TRBJ1-1 TRBV15 . . 12 CATSGDRYEAFF TGTGCCACCAGCGGAGACAGGTATGAAGCTTTCTTT
TRBJ2-5 TRBV11-2 . TRBD1 17 CASSLSPLGQMGETQYF TGTGCCAGCAGCCTCTCCCCCCTGGGACAGATGGGAGAGACCCAGTACTTC
TRBJ2-7 TRBV5-6 . . 12 CASSFGGEEQYF TGTGCCAGTAGTTTTGGGGGCGAGGAGCAGTACTTC
TRBJ2-7 TRBV2 . TRBD2 14 CASSDTSGGYEQYF TGTGCCAGCAGTGACACTAGCGGGGGTTACGAGCAGTACTTC
TRBJ2-1 TRBV5-6 . . 14 CASSPGTAWAEQFF TGTGCCAGCAGCCCTGGGACTGCCTGGGCCGAGCAGTTCTTC
TRBJ1-2 TRBV28 . . 13 CASSWRGTYGYTF TGTGCCAGCAGTTGGCGGGGAACCTATGGCTACACCTTC
TRBJ1-2 TRBV30 . . 12 CASRGMDYGYTF TGTGCCTCCAGGGGTATGGACTATGGCTACACCTTC
TRBJ1-4 TRBV6-1 . . 15 CASSESGGANEKLFF TGTGCCAGCAGTGAAAGTGGTGGGGCAAATGAAAAACTGTTTTTT
TRBJ2-1 TRBV13 . TRBD2 13 CASERGNYNEQFF TGTGCCAGCGAGCGGGGGAACTACAATGAGCAGTTCTTC
TRBJ2-7 TRBV9 . TRBD1 15 CASSPPGTGYDEQYF TGTGCCAGCAGCCCCCCCGGGACAGGGTACGACGAGCAGTACTTC
TRBJ2-3 TRBV6-4 . TRBD2 16 CASSDVAGGPMYTQYF TGTGCCAGCAGTGACGTGGCGGGGGGACCTATGTATACGCAGTATTTT
TRBJ2-5 TRBV2 . . 17 CASTSEFSRGPRETQYF TGTGCCAGCACCAGTGAGTTTTCTCGCGGCCCCCGGGAGACCCAGTACTTC
TRBJ2-7 TRBV11-3 . . 12 CASSLPGDEQYF TGTGCCAGCAGCTTACCAGGGGACGAGCAGTACTTC
TRBJ2-7 TRBV19 . TRBD1 15 CASSTGTGVTYEQYF TGTGCCAGTAGTACGGGGACAGGGGTCACCTACGAGCAGTACTTC
TRBJ2-5 TRBV9 . . 11 CASSVGEEQYF TGTGCCAGCAGCGTAGGGGAGGAGCAGTACTTC
TRBJ2-3 TRBV5-1 . TRBD2 15 CASSMGLAFTDTQYF TGCGCCAGCAGCATGGGACTAGCTTTCACAGATACGCAGTATTTT
TRBJ1-3 TRBV11-2 . . 16 CASSFAFRGSGNTIYF TGTGCCAGCAGCTTTGCTTTCAGGGGAAGTGGAAACACCATATATTTT
TRBJ1-4 TRBV6-1 . . 15 CASSGRGTVDEKLFF TGTGCCAGCAGTGGCAGGGGTACGGTTGATGAAAAACTGTTTTTT
TRBJ1-1 TRBV2 few . 10 CAVLDTEAFF TGTGCCGTCCTAGACACTGAAGCTTTCTTT
TRBJ2-1 TRBV6-6 . TRBD2 14 CASTEAGGYNEQFF TGTGCCAGCACCGAAGCGGGGGGCTACAATGAGCAGTTCTTC
TRBJ2-4 TRBV28 once TRBD1 14 CASSETGAMDIQYF TGTGCCAGCAGCGAGACAGGGGCTATGGACATTCAGTACTTC
TRBJ2-2 TRBV4-2 . TRBD2 16 CASSPPGLAGAGELFF TGTGCCAGCAGCCCGCCGGGGCTAGCGGGAGCCGGGGAGCTGTTTTTT
TRBJ2-7 TRBV27 . . 12 CASIGNSYEQYF TGTGCCAGCATCGGGAACTCCTACGAGCAGTACTTC
TRBJ1-5 TRBV21-1 . . 14 CASRSGQVYQPQHF TGTGCCAGCAGATCCGGACAGGTGTATCAGCCCCAGCATTTT
TRBJ2-1 TRBV27 once TRBD2 15 CASTKIAGAGNEQFF TGTGCCAGCACAAAGATAGCGGGAGCGGGAAATGAGCAGTTCTTC
TRBJ2-3 TRBV10-2 . . 11 CASHQTDTQYF TGCGCCAGTCATCAGACAGATACGCAGTATTTT
TRBJ2-7 TRBV6-6 . . 12 CASSYSSYEQYF TGTGCCAGCAGTTACTCCTCCTACGAGCAGTACTTC
TRBJ2-7 TRBV30 . TRBD1 14 CAWRPGQGVYEQYF TGTGCCTGGAGACCGGGACAGGGGGTTTACGAGCAGTACTTC
TRBJ2-4 TRBV18 . TRBD2 18 CASSPSGRLNLAKNIQYF TGTGCCAGCTCACCGAGCGGGAGACTAAACTTAGCCAAAAACATTCAGTACTTC
TRBJ1-1 TRBV11-3 . . 14 CASSLGGTNTEAFF TGTGCCAGCAGCTTAGGCGGGACGAACACTGAAGCTTTCTTT
TRBJ1-6 TRBV11-2 once . 14 CASSPDTLPSGLHF TGTGCCAGCAGCCCGGACACCCTTCCTTCAGGCCTCCACTTT
TRBJ1-1 TRBV6-5 . . 11 CASSQGTEAFF TGTGCCAGCAGTCAGGGCACTGAAGCTTTCTTT
TRBJ2-1 TRBV5-8 . TRBD1 16 CASSLESGGHFNEQFF TGTGCCAGCAGCTTGGAATCAGGGGGCCACTTCAATGAGCAGTTCTTC
TRBJ2-7 TRBV5-1 . TRBD2 16 CASSLGIRGGAYEQYF TGCGCCAGCAGCTTAGGAATTCGCGGGGGGGCCTACGAGCAGTACTTC
TRBJ2-1 TRBV5-4 once . 12 CASSPDWNEQFF TGTGCCAGCAGCCCAGATTGGAATGAGCAGTTCTTC
TRBJ2-7 TRBV5-1 . . 13 CASSLGSDYEQYF TGCGCCAGCAGCTTGGGGAGTGATTACGAGCAGTACTTC
TRBJ2-7 TRBV4-1 . . 15 CASSQQTGLSYEQYF TGCGCCAGCAGCCAGCAAACAGGTCTCTCCTACGAGCAGTACTTC
TRBJ2-7 TRBV21-1 . . 13 CASSNRTVYEQYF TGTGCCAGCAGCAACCGGACAGTCTACGAGCAGTACTTC
TRBJ2-7 TRBV5-6 . . 13 CASSLGGGGEQYF TGTGCCAGCAGCTTGGGAGGGGGGGGCGAGCAGTACTTC
TRBJ2-7 TRBV9 . . 14 CASSVDGRGYEQYF TGTGCCAGCAGCGTAGACGGCAGGGGTTACGAGCAGTACTTC
TRBJ2-3 TRBV9 . . 14 CASSAPGHTDTQYF TGTGCCAGCAGCGCCCCCGGTCACACAGATACGCAGTATTTT
TRBJ1-1 TRBV13 . TRBD1 14 CASSSRDRSSEAFF TGTGCCAGCAGCTCCCGGGACAGGTCATCCGAAGCTTTCTTT
TRBJ2-1 TRBV5-1 . TRBD2 16 CASSLLTSGGANEQFF TGCGCCAGCAGCCTACTGACTAGCGGGGGGGCGAATGAGCAGTTCTTC
TRBJ2-3 TRBV4-2 . TRBD2 16 CASSPLAGGPADTQYF TGTGCCAGCAGCCCTTTAGCGGGAGGGCCAGCAGATACGCAGTATTTT
TRBJ1-1 TRBV27 . . 13 CASSLGLNTEAFF TGTGCCAGCAGCCTGGGGCTGAACACTGAAGCTTTCTTT
TRBJ2-7 TRBV19 . TRBD2 14 CASSRGGRGYEQYF TGTGCCAGTAGTCGGGGAGGGAGAGGCTACGAGCAGTACTTC
TRBJ2-1 TRBV30 . . 13 CAWSVQGPNEQFF TGTGCCTGGAGTGTCCAGGGCCCTAATGAGCAGTTCTTC
TRBJ2-7 TRBV27 . TRBD2 13 CASRTSGSYEQYF TGTGCCAGCAGGACTAGCGGCTCCTACGAGCAGTACTTC
TRBJ1-2 TRBV4-3 . . 15 CASSLGTDNNYGYTF TGCGCCAGCAGCCTCGGGACTGATAATAACTATGGCTACACCTTC
TRBJ2-5 TRBV4-1 . TRBD2 17 CASSQITGLAVQETQYF TGCGCCAGCAGCCAAATTACGGGACTAGCGGTCCAAGAGACCCAGTACTTC
TRBJ2-1 TRBV6-5 . . 16 CASSYSLSSSYNEQFF TGTGCCAGCAGTTACTCGTTGAGTTCTTCCTACAATGAGCAGTTCTTC
TRBJ1-2 TRBV5-1 . . 15 CASSLSTASNYGYTF TGCGCCAGCAGCTTGAGTACAGCTTCTAACTATGGCTACACCTTC